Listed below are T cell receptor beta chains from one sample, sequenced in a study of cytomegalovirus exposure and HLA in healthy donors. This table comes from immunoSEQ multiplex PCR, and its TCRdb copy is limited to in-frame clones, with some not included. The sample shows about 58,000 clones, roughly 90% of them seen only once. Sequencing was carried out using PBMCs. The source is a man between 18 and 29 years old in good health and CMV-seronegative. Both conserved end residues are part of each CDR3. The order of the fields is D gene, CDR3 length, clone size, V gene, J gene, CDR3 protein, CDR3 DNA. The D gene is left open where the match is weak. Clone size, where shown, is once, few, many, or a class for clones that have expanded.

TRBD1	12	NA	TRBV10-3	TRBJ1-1	CATRGEEGEAFF	TGTGCCACCAGGGGGGAGGAGGGTGAAGCTTTCTTT
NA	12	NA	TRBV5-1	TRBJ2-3	CASSSYTDTQYF	TGCGCCAGCAGCTCCTACACAGATACGCAGTATTTT
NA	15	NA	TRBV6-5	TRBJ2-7	CASSYSRWEAYEQYF	TGTGCCAGCAGTTACTCGCGCTGGGAGGCCTACGAGCAGTACTTC
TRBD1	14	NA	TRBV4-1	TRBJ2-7	CASSQTGGHYEQYF	TGCGCCAGCAGCCAAACAGGGGGACACTACGAGCAGTACTTC
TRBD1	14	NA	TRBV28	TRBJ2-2	CASSWTGNTGELFF	TGTGCCAGCAGTTGGACAGGGAACACCGGGGAGCTGTTTTTT
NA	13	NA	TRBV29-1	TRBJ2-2	CSVVRQPSGELFF	TGCAGCGTTGTGAGGCAGCCAAGCGGGGAGCTGTTTTTT
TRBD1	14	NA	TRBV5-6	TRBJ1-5	CASSLGQANQPQHF	TGTGCCAGCAGCTTAGGACAGGCAAATCAGCCCCAGCATTTT
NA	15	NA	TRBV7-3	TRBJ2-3	CASSPTPGELDTQYF	TGTGCCAGCAGCCCTACTCCGGGGGAGTTAGATACGCAGTATTTT
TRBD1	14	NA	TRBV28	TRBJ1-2	CASTKKNRGRGYTF	TGTGCCAGTACAAAAAAAAACAGGGGTCGTGGCTACACCTTC
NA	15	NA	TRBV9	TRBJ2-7	CASSANPEGSYEQYF	TGTGCCAGCAGCGCAAACCCGGAGGGCTCCTACGAGCAGTACTTC
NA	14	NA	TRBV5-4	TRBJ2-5	CASSLGRSRETQYF	TGTGCCAGCAGCTTGGGGCGGTCGCGGGAGACCCAGTACTTC
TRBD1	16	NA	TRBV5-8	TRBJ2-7	CASSLRRGLSLYEQYF	TGTGCCAGCAGCTTACGTAGGGGGCTCTCCCTATACGAGCAGTACTTC
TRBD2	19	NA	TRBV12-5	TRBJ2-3	CASGPGLAGGLSMTDTQYF	TGTGCTAGTGGCCCCGGACTAGCGGGAGGCTTGTCCATGACAGATACGCAGTATTTT
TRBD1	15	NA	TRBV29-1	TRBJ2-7	CSARGGTGSSYEQYF	TGCAGCGCCCGAGGGGGGACAGGGAGCTCCTACGAGCAGTACTTC
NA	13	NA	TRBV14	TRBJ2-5	CASRRGHGETQYF	TGTGCCAGCCGAAGGGGACACGGAGAGACCCAGTACTTC
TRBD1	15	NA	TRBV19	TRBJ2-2	CASSNRQGLSGELFF	TGTGCCAGTAGTAATCGACAGGGTTTAAGCGGGGAGCTGTTTTTT
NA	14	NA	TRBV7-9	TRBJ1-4	CASSLGQPNEKLFF	TGTGCCAGCAGCCTCGGACAGCCTAATGAAAAACTGTTTTTT
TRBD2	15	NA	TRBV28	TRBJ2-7	CASSYGLAEFYEQYF	TGTGCCAGCAGTTACGGACTAGCGGAATTCTACGAGCAGTACTTC
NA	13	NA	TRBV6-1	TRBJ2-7	CASSEAYGYEQYF	TGTGCCAGCAGTGAAGCGTACGGCTACGAGCAGTACTTC
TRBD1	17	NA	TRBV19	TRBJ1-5	CASRSGQGMGSNQPQHF	TGTGCCAGTAGATCGGGACAGGGGATGGGTAGCAATCAGCCCCAGCATTTT
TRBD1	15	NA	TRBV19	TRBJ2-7	CASSFNRDRAYEQYF	TGTGCCAGTAGTTTCAACCGGGACAGGGCGTACGAGCAGTACTTC
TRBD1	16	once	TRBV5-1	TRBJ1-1	CASSSTTRQGLKEAFF	TGCGCCAGCAGCTCCACCACAAGACAGGGTTTGAAGGAAGCTTTCTTT
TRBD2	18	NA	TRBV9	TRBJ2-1	CASSVAGWTSGRDNEQFF	TGTGCCAGCAGCGTAGCCGGGTGGACTAGCGGGAGGGACAATGAGCAGTTCTTC
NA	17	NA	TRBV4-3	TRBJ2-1	CASSQDRQVGAYNEQFF	TGCGCCAGCAGCCAAGACCGACAGGTCGGCGCCTACAATGAGCAGTTCTTC
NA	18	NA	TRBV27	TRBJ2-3	CASSLTGAGGTLVNTQYF	TGTGCCAGCAGTTTAACGGGGGCAGGGGGGACTTTGGTAAATACGCAGTATTTT
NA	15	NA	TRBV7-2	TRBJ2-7	CASSASAGSSYEQYF	TGTGCCAGCAGCGCCTCGGCCGGGAGCTCCTACGAGCAGTACTTC
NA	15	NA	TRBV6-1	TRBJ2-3	CASSESIGATDTQYF	TGTGCCAGCAGTGAAAGCATTGGGGCCACAGATACGCAGTATTTT
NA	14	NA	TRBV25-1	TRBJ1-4	CASSDQGFDEKLFF	TGTGCCAGCAGTGACCAGGGGTTTGATGAAAAACTGTTTTTT
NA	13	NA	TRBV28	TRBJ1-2	CARPSFGNYGYTF	TGTGCCCGACCCTCTTTCGGGAACTATGGCTACACCTTC
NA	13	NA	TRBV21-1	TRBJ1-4	CAIHWEINEKLFF	TGTGCCATACACTGGGAGATTAATGAAAAACTGTTTTTT
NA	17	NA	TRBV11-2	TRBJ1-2	CASSPRPGFPTDYGYTF	TGTGCCAGCAGCCCGCGGCCGGGGTTCCCTACTGACTATGGCTACACCTTC
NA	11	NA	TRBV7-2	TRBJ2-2	CASSFGGELFF	TGTGCCAGCAGCTTCGGGGGGGAGCTGTTTTTT
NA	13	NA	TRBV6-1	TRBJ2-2	CASSLAYTGELFF	TGTGCCAGCAGTCTAGCGTACACCGGGGAGCTGTTTTTT
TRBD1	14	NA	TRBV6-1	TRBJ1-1	CASRDLGQGAVAFF	TGTGCCAGCAGAGACCTTGGACAGGGGGCCGTGGCTTTCTTT
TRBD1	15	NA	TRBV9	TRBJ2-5	CASSTWTGGLETQYF	TGTGCCAGCAGCACGTGGACAGGGGGCTTGGAGACCCAGTACTTC
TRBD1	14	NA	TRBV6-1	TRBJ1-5	CASIWDRDNQPQHF	TGTGCCAGCATTTGGGACAGGGACAATCAGCCCCAGCATTTT
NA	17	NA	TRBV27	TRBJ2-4	CASSLSTGERAKNIQYF	TGTGCCAGCAGTTTATCCACGGGGGAGCGGGCCAAAAACATTCAGTACTTC
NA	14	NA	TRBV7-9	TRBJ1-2	CASRLPGFLDGYTF	TGTGCCAGCAGACTCCCAGGATTTCTGGATGGCTACACCTTC
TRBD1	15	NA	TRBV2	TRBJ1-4	CASSVDRAGNEKLFF	TGTGCCAGCAGTGTAGACAGGGCGGGTAATGAAAAACTGTTTTTT
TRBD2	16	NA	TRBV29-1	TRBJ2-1	CSVGRWSGRSWNEQFF	TGCAGCGTGGGGAGATGGAGCGGGAGATCGTGGAATGAGCAGTTCTTC
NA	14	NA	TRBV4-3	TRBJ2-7	CASSQYSGPYEQYF	TGCGCCAGCAGCCAGTATAGCGGCCCCTACGAGCAGTACTTC
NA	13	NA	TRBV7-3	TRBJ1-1	CASSLMGGTEAFF	TGTGCCAGCAGCTTAATGGGGGGGACTGAAGCTTTCTTT
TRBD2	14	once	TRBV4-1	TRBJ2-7	CASSQVTSRYEQYF	TGCGCCAGCAGCCAGGTGACTAGCAGGTACGAGCAGTACTTC
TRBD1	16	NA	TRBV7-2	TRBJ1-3	CASSLQGASSGNTIYF	TGTGCCAGCAGCTTACAGGGGGCTAGCTCTGGAAACACCATATATTTT
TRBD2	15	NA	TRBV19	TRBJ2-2	CASSSLAGGTGELFF	TGTGCCAGTAGTAGCCTAGCGGGAGGAACCGGGGAGCTGTTTTTT
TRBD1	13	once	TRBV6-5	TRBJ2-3	CASRDRTLDAQYF	TGTGCCAGCCGGGACAGAACTTTAGACGCGCAGTATTTT
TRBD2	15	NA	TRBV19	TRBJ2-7	CASRAGGVAGGEQYF	TGTGCCAGCCGAGCAGGGGGTGTAGCGGGAGGCGAGCAGTACTTC
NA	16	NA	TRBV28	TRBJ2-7	CASNRPPLGVSYEQYF	TGTGCCAGCAACCGCCCCCCCCTCGGGGTTTCCTACGAGCAGTACTTC
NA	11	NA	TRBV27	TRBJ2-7	CASSPSYEQYF	TGTGCCAGCAGTCCTTCCTACGAGCAGTACTTC
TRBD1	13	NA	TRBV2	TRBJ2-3	CASRGQGRDTQYF	TGTGCCAGCAGGGGACAGGGGAGGGATACGCAGTATTTT
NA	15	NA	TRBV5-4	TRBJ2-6	CASSLDATGANVLTF	TGTGCCAGCAGCTTGGACGCGACTGGGGCCAACGTCCTGACTTTC